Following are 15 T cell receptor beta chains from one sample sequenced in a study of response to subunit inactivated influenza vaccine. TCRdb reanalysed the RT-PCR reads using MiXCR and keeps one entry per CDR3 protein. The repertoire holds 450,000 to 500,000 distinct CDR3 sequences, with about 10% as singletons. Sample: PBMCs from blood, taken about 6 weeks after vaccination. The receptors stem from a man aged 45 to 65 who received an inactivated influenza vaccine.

The CDR3 nucleotides are TGTGCCAGCAGCTTTCAGAGACAGGGTGGAGGAAACACCATATATTTT. Protein product: CASSFQRQGGGNTIYF. The chain employs TRBV7-6 and TRBJ1-3; TRBD1 matches 7 bases. The V gene's germline CDR1 is SGHVS and CDR2 FNYEAQ. With V trimmed by 3 bases and J by 4 bases, 9 bases remained unmatched. The CDR3 runs to 16 residues.

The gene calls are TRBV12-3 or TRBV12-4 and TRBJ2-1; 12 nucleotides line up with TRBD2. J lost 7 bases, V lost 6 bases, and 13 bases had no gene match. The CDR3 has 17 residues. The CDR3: CASRSLAGGSSWNEQFF. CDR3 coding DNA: TGTGCCAGCAGGTCTCTAGCGGGAGGGAGTTCTTGGAATGAGCAGTTCTTC.

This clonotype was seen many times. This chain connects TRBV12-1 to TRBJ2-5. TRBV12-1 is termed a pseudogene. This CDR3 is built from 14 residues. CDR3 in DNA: TGTGCCAGCAGCTTATTCGAGCTTTCGGAGACCCAGTACTTC. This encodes CASSLFELSETQYF.

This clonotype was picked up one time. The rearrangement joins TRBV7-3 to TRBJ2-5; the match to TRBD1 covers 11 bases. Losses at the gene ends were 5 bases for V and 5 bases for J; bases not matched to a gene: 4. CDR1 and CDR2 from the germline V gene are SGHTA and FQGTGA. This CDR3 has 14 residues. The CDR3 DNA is TGTGCCAGCAGCGGACAGGGGGCAGGGGAGACCCAGTACTTC. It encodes CASSGQGAGETQYF.

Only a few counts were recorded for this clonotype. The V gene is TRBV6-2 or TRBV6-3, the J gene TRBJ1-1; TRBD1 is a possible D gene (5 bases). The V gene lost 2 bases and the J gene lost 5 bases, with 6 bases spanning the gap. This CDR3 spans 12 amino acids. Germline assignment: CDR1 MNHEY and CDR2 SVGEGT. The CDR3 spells CASSYGGTEAFF. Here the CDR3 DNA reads TGTGCCAGCAGTTACGGGGGGACTGAAGCTTTCTTT.

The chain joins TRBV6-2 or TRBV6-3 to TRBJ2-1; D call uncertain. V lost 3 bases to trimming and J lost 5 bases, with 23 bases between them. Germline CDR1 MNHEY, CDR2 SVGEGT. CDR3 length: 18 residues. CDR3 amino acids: CASSYTWSWPPDDNEQFF. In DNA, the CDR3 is TGTGCCAGCAGTTATACGTGGTCCTGGCCACCAGACGACAATGAGCAGTTCTTC.

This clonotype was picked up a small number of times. The CDR3 DNA follows: TGTGCCAGCAGACCTACAGGGTCTAATTCACCCCTCCACTTT. It yields the protein CASRPTGSNSPLHF. The chain joins TRBV7-6 to TRBJ1-6; TRBD1 might be the D (6 bases). CDR1 and CDR2 from the germline V gene are SGHVS and FNYEAQ. This CDR3 is built from 14 residues. The ends were cut back, 6 bases at V and 6 bases at J, with 12 bases in the middle.

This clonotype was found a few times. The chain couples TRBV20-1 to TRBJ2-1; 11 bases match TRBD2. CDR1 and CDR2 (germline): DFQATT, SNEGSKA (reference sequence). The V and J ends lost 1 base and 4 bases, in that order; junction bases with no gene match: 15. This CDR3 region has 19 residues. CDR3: CSARVGTSGGGRNYNEQFF. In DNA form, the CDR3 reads TGCAGTGCTAGAGTAGGTACTAGCGGGGGAGGAAGAAATTACAATGAGCAGTTCTTC.

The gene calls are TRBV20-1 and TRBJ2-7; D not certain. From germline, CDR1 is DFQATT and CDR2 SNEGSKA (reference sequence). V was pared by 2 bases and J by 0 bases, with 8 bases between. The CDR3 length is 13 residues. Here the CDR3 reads CSARQWSSYEQYF. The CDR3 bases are TGCAGTGCTAGACAGTGGAGCTCCTACGAGCAGTACTTC.

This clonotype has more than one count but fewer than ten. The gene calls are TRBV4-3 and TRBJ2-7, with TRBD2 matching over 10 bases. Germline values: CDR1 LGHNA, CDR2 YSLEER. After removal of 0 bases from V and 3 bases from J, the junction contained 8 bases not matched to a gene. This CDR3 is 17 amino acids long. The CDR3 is CASSQEVTSGAIYEQYF. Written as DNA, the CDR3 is TGCGCCAGCAGCCAAGAGGTAACTAGCGGGGCGATCTACGAGCAGTACTTC.

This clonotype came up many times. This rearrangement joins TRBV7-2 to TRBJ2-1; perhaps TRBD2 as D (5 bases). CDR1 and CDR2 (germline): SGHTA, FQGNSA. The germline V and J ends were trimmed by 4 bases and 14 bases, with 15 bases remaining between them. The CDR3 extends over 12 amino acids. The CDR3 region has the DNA TGTGCCAGCAGCTCGATTAGCGTTAGGAAGTTCTTC. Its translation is CASSSISVRKFF.

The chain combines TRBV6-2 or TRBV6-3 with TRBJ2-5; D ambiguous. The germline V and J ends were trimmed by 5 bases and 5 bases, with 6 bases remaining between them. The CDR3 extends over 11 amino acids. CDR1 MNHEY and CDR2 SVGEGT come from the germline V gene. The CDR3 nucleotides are TGTGCCAGCAGTAACGAGGAGACCCAGTACTTC. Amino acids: CASSNEETQYF.

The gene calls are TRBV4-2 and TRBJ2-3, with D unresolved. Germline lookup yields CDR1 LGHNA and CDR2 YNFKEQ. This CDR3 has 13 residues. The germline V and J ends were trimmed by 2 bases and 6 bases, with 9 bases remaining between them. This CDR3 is CASSQSGDDTQYF. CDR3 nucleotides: TGTGCCAGCAGCCAATCTGGCGACGATACGCAGTATTTT.

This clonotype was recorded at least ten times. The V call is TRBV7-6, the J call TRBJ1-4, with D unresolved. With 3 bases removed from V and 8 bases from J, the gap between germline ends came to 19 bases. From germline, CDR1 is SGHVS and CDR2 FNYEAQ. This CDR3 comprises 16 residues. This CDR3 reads CASSLTPPGLGEKLFF. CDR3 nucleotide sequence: TGTGCCAGCAGCTTGACTCCGCCGGGGTTAGGCGAAAAACTGTTTTTT.

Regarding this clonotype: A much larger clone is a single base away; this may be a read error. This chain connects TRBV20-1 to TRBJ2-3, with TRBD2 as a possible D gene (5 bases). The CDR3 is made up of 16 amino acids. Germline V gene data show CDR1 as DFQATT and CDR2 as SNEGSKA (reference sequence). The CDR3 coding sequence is TGCTGTGCTATCAAGTTGCGGGCCTCGATATCGGATACGCAGTATTTT. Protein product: CCAIKLRASISDTQYF.